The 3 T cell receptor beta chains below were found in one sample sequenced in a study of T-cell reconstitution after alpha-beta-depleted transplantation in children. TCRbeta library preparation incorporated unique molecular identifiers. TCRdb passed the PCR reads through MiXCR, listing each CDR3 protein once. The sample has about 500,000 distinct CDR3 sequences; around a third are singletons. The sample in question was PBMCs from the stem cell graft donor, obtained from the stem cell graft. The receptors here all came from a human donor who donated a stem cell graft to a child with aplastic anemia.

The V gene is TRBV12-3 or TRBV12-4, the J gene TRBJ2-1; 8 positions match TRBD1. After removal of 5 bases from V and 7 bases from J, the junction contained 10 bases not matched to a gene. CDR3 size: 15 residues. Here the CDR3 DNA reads TGTGCCAGCAGTCGGCTGGACAGGGCGATTAATGAGCAGTTCTTC. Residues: CASSRLDRAINEQFF.

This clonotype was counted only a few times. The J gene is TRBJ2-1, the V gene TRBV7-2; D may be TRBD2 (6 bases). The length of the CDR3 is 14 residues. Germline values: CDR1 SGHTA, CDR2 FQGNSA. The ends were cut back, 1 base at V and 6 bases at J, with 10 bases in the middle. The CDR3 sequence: CASSLERAVNEQFF. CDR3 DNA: TGTGCCAGCAGCTTAGAGCGGGCCGTCAATGAGCAGTTCTTC.

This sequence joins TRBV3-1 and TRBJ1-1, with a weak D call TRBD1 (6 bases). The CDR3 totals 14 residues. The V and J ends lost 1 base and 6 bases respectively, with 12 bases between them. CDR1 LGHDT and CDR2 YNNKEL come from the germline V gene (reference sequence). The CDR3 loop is CASSQARGAAEAFF. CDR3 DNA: TGTGCCAGCAGCCAAGCCCGGGGGGCCGCTGAAGCTTTCTTT.